The text below deals with one TCR beta chain. What antigen it recognizes has not been identified. One base away lies a much larger clone, so this may be a sequencing read error. Donors were 30 to 45 systemically healthy Caucasian individuals from Russia aged 6 to 90 years. Each donor gave around 9.8 milliliters of peripheral blood, collected into EDTA-treated Vacutainer tubes. PBMCs were isolated by Ficoll-Paque density-gradient centrifugation, with at least 6 million obtained per sample. Total RNA was extracted from PBMCs with Trizol reagent, with at least 6 micrograms obtained per sample. For every donor, flow cytometry on a PBMC aliquot measured the percentage of naive CD45RAhigh/CD27high T cells. CDR1 is given as SGHTA and CDR2 as FQGTGA, both from the germline V gene. The CDR3 numbers 16 residues from cysteine through phenylalanine. Of all the DNA, just the CDR3 is kept, 48 bases in frame from base 1.

The data were taken from a study of blood T cells in healthy people across ages (dated by TCRdb to 2013 to 2016). With respect to the entire study: In model experiments, template switching captured roughly one uniquely barcoded TCR beta cDNA molecule for every two T cells. The study measured age-related changes in TCR beta repertoire diversity using deep sequencing normalized with unique cDNA molecular identifiers. Four age groups were formed from the donors: young (average approximately 15 years), middle-aged (approximately 42), aged (about 62) and long-lived (more than 75). Donors of different ages were randomly distributed across sequencing lanes to avoid experimental bias. Two additional independent replicas of 1 million unique cDNA reads from the same blood draw were analyzed for two donors (one aged 18 to 30 and one aged 80 or older).

The library was generated by 5' RACE. The listed sequencing device is Illumina HiSeq 2500. A second PCR of about 6 to 11 cycles was run with a J-beta primer mix and a sample-barcoded 5' primer. Each TCR beta cDNA molecule received a unique molecular identifier from a template-switch 5' adaptor carrying 12 random nucleotides. At least 3 million CDR3-containing paired-end reads were obtained from each sample. First-strand cDNA was synthesized from all RNA with the Mint cDNA synthesis kit, primed by a TRBC-specific oligonucleotide. Following uracil-DNA glycosylase treatment, a first 18-cycle PCR with universal primers M1SS and BC2_uni_R was performed on all cDNA. Per the authors' processing: Normalization of each sample was performed by random selection of 1 million high-quality reads, each carrying a distinct molecular identifier. Reads with shared molecular identifiers were discarded instead of being binned into consensus sequences. MiTCR, set to a Q25 quality threshold and the strictest error-elimination algorithm, was used for CDR3 identification, clonotype clustering and error correction. A nonparametric unseen species model using Euler transformation provided a lower-bound estimate of total TCR beta diversity. The raw public data were reprocessed by TCRdb itself: fastp quality trimming at Q25, MiXCR clonotype calling, in-frame beta chains only. CDR3 protein sequences are deduplicated, and each keeps its most common genes and DNA. TCRdb, not the authors, supplied the V and J calls. The sample table records roughly 410,000 distinct CDR3 sequences; approximately 47% of these occur just once. The ten top clones hold under 60% of the sample.

General conclusions and limits of the study: Donor CMV infection status was unknown, potentially confounding age-related changes in expanded clonotypes. Observed TCR beta diversity per million T cells fell roughly linearly with age, and a significant reduction was already apparent by age roughly 40. Estimates of total diversity based on one million sequenced T cells were regarded as lower bounds and as underestimates. Observed TCR beta diversity correlated strongly with the percentage of naive T cells measured by flow cytometry. The long-lived group showed more naive CD4+ T cells, fewer expanded clones and increased TCR diversity than the aged group, suggesting age selection. Conclusive comparison of naive and antigen-experienced compartments was prevented by the profiling of bulk unsorted PBMCs.

Sequenced input: blood. The sequence joins TRBV7-3 to TRBJ2-5, with 12 middle bases fitting TRBD2. The J call may not be correct, given that the DNA end is closer to TRBJ2-1. This clonotype was obtained from a man aged 55 to 70 in good health. At the DNA level, the sequence is TGTGCCAGCAGCTTGACTAGCGGGAGTCCTCAAGAGACCCAGTTCTTC. The encoded protein is CASSLTSGSPQETQFF.